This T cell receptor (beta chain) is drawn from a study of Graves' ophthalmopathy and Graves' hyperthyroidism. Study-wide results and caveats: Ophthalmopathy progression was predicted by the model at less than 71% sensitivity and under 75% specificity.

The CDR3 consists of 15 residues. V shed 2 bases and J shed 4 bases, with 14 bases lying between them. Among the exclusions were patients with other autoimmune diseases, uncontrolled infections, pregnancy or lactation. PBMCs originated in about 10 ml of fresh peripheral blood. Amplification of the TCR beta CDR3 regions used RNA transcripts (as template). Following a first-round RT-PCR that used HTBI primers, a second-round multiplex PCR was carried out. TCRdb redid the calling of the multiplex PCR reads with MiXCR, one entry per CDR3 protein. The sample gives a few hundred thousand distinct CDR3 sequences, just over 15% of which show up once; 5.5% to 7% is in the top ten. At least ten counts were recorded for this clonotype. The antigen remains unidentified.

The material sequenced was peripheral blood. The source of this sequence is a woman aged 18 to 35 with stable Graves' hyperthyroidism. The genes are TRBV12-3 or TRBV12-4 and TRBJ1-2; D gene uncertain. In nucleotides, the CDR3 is TGTGCCAGCAGTTTACCAGGCCCGGTGCCCTATGGCTACACCTTC. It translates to CASSLPGPVPYGYTF.